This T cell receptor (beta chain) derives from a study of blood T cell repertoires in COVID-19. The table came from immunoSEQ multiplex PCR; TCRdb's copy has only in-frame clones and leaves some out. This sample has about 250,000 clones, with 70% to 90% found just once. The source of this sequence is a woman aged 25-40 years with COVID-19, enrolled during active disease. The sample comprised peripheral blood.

The CDR3 DNA sequence: TGTGCCAGCAGCTTGGCCGGGGAGGGGTCTGGGGCCAACGTCCTGACTTTC. It specifies CASSLAGEGSGANVLTF. This chain links TRBV5-4 with TRBJ2-6, with 7 bases fitting TRBD2. There are 17 residues in the CDR3. The J segment lost 1 base and the V segment lost 0 bases, leaving 4 bases of the junction unmatched. The germline gives CDR1 SGHNT, CDR2 YYREEE (reference sequence).